This entry is about one TCR beta chain. Its matching antigen is unknown. This specimen comes from a study of cytomegalovirus exposure and HLA in healthy donors. Study details: Around 81% of roughly 430 genotyped donors fell in the Caucasian-associated ancestry cluster. Findings of the study overall: In a later analysis, specific HLA alleles were associated with over 15,000 TCR beta sequences at a 0.05 false discovery rate. The analysis excluded some indistinguishable V segments, including TRBV6-2 and TRBV6-3.

PCR was performed using 60 Vbeta and 13 Jbeta primers. Repertoires were generated with immunoSEQ multiplex PCR, while TCRdb's copy carries only in-frame clones and drops some. Of over 150,000 clones listed, 60% to 85% are singletons. Trimming cost V 4 bases and J 4 bases; bases outside gene matches: 4. The CDR3 has 15 residues. Germline V gene sequence: CDR1 SGHTA, CDR2 FQGNSA. This clonotype originated in a male donor in good health and CMV-seronegative. The V gene is TRBV7-2, the J gene TRBJ2-4; 10 bases map to TRBD2. Sequencing was performed on PBMCs. Here the CDR3 DNA reads TGTGCCAGCAGCTCCGCGACTAGCGGGAAAAACATTCAGTACTTC. The encoded protein is CASSSATSGKNIQYF. The variable domain in full, completed from reference TRBV7-2 and TRBJ2-4, reads GAGVSQSPSNKVTEKGKDVELRCDPISGHTALYWYRQSLGQGLEFLIYFQGNSAPDKSGLPSDRFSAERTGGSVSTLTIQRTQQEDSAVYLCASSSATSGKNIQYFGAGTRLSVL.